This T cell receptor (beta chain) was recovered during a study of CD8+ T cells in alopecia areata. Turning to the study itself: Patients in the treated group were given tofacitinib by mouth, 5 to 10 mg twice a day.

Treatment meaning: oral pan-JAK inhibitor, 5-10 mg twice daily. As the sequencing template, cDNA was produced by extracting RNA and reverse transcribing it. Generated by immunoSEQ multiplex PCR, the TCRdb table keeps only in-frame clones and is missing some. This sample has about 190,000 clones, with approximately 57% found just once. Trimming at V came to 4 bases and at J to 4 bases, leaving 3 bases not matched to a gene. The germline V gene has CDR1 MGHDK and CDR2 SYGVNS. This CDR3 has 13 amino acids. This chain connects TRBV25-1 to TRBJ2-7; 8 bases fit TRBD1. This TCR was sampled from a human donor with alopecia areata. Specimen: CD4+ T cells sorted from blood, collected at week 24, from a patient treated with tofacitinib. The CDR3 region has the DNA TGTGCCAGCAGTGTGACAGGGGCTTACGAGCAGTACTTC. Translated: CASSVTGAYEQYF.